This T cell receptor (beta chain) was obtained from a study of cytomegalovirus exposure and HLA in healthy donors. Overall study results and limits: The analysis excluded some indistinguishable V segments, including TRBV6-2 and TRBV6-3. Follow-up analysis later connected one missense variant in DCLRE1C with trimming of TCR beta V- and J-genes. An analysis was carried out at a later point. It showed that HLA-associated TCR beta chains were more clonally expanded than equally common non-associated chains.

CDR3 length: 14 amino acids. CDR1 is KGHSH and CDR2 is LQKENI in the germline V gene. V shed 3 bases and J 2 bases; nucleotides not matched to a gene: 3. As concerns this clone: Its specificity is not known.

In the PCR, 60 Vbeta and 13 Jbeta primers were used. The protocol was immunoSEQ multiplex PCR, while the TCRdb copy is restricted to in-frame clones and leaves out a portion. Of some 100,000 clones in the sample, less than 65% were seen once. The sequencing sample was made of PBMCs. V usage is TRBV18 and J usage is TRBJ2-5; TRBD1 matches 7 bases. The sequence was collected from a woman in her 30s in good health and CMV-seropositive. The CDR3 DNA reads TGTGCCAGCTCACCGATGGGACAGCAAGAGACCCAGTACTTC. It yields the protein CASSPMGQQETQYF.